This T cell receptor (beta chain) was found in a study of post-analysis software for immune sequencing data. Study-level information: Patients with relapsing-remitting, secondary progressive and progressive-relapsing multiple sclerosis courses were all represented.

The length of the CDR3 is 16 residues. Per germline, CDR1 SGHRS and CDR2 YFSETQ. V dropped 4 bases and J dropped 0 bases, with 15 bases sitting between them. This clonotype was counted a single time. Antigen unknown. General study points: F-measure co-clustering was strong for batch-matched samples. Among multiple sclerosis patients, normalized Chao1 diversity was significantly below that of controls. The study found TRBV5-6, TRBV5-1 and TRBV20-1 among a few TRBV segments more frequent in patients than controls.

Unique molecular identifiers tagged the TCR beta cDNA libraries. T cells numbering about 0.85 to 10 million yielded cDNA molecules that totaled approximately 500,000. Via MiXCR, TCRdb re-called the PCR reads, giving one row per CDR3 protein. Altogether roughly 580,000 distinct CDR3 sequences are present, around 44% being singletons, with the ten largest covering 1.5% to 2%. The sequenced sample was blood. This receptor was obtained from a girl aged 10 to 17 with multiple sclerosis. V is TRBV5-1 and J is TRBJ2-3; possibly TRBD1 for D (6 bases). The CDR3 DNA reads TGCGCCAGCAGCGGGACCGGGACACCGAGCACAGATACGCAGTATTTT. It specifies CASSGTGTPSTDTQYF.